This T cell receptor (beta chain) was sequenced during a study of regulatory T cells in long-lasting Graves disease. The time point here: newly diagnosed GD, antithyroid drugs for less than 3 months. Extracted PBMC RNA gave rise to the TCR library. V was pared by 6 bases and J by 4 bases, with 13 bases of the junction left unmatched. Germline loops: CDR1 SQVTM, CDR2 ANQGSEA. This CDR3 region has 15 residues. Construction of TCR beta libraries relied on iRepertoire HTBI primers and on Arm-PCR targeting CDR3 regions. TCRdb ran MiXCR on the multiplex PCR reads and lists one entry per CDR3 protein. This sample carries roughly 380,000 distinct CDR3 sequences, 16% of them seen once, and the ten largest clones take roughly 30%. The sample also formed part of further work on T cells in Graves' hyperthyroidism and ophthalmopathy.

The clonotype comes from a man between 35 and 55 years old with Graves disease. The chain is built from TRBV29-1 and TRBJ2-7, with TRBD1 identical over 9 bases. The sequencing here drew on peripheral blood mononuclear cells (PBMCs), taken at new diagnosis, from a patient treated with antithyroid drugs. The CDR3 DNA is TGCAGCGTCCTGACCGGGACAGGGAGCGAGTACGAGCAGTACTTC. Its protein product is CSVLTGTGSEYEQYF.